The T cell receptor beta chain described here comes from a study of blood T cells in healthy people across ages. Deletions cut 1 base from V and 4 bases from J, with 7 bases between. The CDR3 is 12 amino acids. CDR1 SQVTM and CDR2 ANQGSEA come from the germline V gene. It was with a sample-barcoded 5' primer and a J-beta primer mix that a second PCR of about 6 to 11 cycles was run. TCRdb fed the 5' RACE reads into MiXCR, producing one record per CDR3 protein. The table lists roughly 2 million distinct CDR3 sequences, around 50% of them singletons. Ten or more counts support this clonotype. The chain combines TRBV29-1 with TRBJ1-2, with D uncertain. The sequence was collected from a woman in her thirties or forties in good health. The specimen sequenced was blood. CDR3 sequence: CSVEVTVYGYTF. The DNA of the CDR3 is TGCAGCGTTGAAGTAACGGTCTATGGCTACACCTTC.